Below are 30 T cell receptor beta chains sequenced from a single sample in a study of T cells in Graves' hyperthyroidism and ophthalmopathy. Amplified TCR beta CDR3 regions came from RNA transcripts. The HTBI primer set served for first-round RT-PCR of the TCR CDR3. TCRdb reanalysed the multiplex PCR reads using MiXCR and keeps one entry per CDR3 protein. This sample has roughly 520,000 distinct CDR3 sequences; approximately 25% occur once, and the top ten carry roughly 10%. Sequenced: blood. The receptors were sampled from a woman in her thirties with Graves' ophthalmopathy.

This clonotype was seen ten or more times. The chain couples TRBV6-5 to TRBJ2-5; TRBD1 matches 7 bases. Trimming cost V 5 bases and J 5 bases; bases outside gene matches: 11. The CDR3 consists of 15 residues. The germline V gene encodes CDR1 MNHEY and CDR2 SVGAGI. The CDR3 region has the DNA TGTGCCAGCAGTACGACAGGGTCTCGCTGGGAGACCCAGTACTTC. Its translation is CASSTTGSRWETQYF.

This clonotype was seen a few times. V and J are TRBV10-3 and TRBJ2-7; no definite D call. Germline CDR1 is ENHRY and CDR2 is SYGVKD. The CDR3 is made up of 14 amino acids. With 4 bases removed from V and 0 bases from J, the gap between germline ends came to 10 bases. The CDR3 bases are TGTGCCATCAGTGCCAGGTGGAACTCCTACGAGCAGTACTTC. It encodes CAISARWNSYEQYF.

This clonotype was seen a few times. This sequence joins TRBV6-2 or TRBV6-3 and TRBJ2-5; 10 nucleotides line up with TRBD2. The CDR3 is made up of 16 amino acids. J was trimmed by 4 bases and V by 6 bases; bases with no gene match: 11. Germline V CDR1 and CDR2: MNHEY, SVGEGT. The CDR3 reads CASSPLLAGAAETQYF. The CDR3 DNA reads TGTGCCAGCAGCCCCCTGCTAGCGGGGGCGGCAGAGACCCAGTACTTC.

The V and J genes are TRBV30 and TRBJ1-1; tentatively, D is TRBD1 (6 bases). The CDR3 sequence is 15 residues long. Trimming pared 4 bases from V and 0 bases from J, leaving 15 bases between. Germline assignment: CDR1 GTSNPN and CDR2 SVGIG (reference sequence). CDR3 coding DNA: TGTGCCTGGAAATCACAGGGTATCATGAACACTGAAGCTTTCTTT. Encoded protein: CAWKSQGIMNTEAFF.

The J gene is TRBJ2-5, the V gene TRBV7-6; 10 bases align to TRBD2. Trimming cost V 1 base and J 5 bases; bases outside gene matches: 7. Germline values: CDR1 SGHVS, CDR2 FNYEAQ. The CDR3 sequence is 16 residues long. CDR3 residues: CASSLELAGGPETQYF. The CDR3 DNA reads as TGTGCCAGCAGCTTAGAGTTAGCGGGAGGTCCTGAGACCCAGTACTTC.

This clonotype turned up a few times. The rearrangement joins TRBV6-2 or TRBV6-3 to TRBJ2-5; D possibly corresponds to TRBD2 (6 bases). The CDR3 runs 14 residues. Trimming removed 4 bases at V and 3 bases at J, with 12 bases between. Germline V gene sequence: CDR1 MNHEY, CDR2 SVGEGT. CDR3 DNA sequence: TGTGCCAGCAGTTCCGCCTCGGGAGAAGAGACCCAGTACTTC. It is translated as CASSSASGEETQYF.

This clonotype was observed many times. The chain uses TRBV5-1 and TRBJ1-1; 9 nucleotides match TRBD1. The ends lost 4 bases at V and 1 base at J; junction bases unmatched: 5. Per the germline V gene, CDR1 is SGHRS and CDR2 is YFSETQ. This CDR3 has 15 amino acids. As DNA, the CDR3 is TGCGCCAGCAGCGAGGGACAGGGAGGGAACACTGAAGCTTTCTTT. Its protein is CASSEGQGGNTEAFF.

This clonotype was counted between two and nine times. The genes are TRBV20-1 and TRBJ2-5, with D unclear. Germline values: CDR1 DFQATT, CDR2 SNEGSKA (reference sequence). The CDR3 extends over 17 amino acids. Trimming removed 0 bases at V and 1 base at J, with 18 bases between. CDR3 region: CSARERYRGILQETQYF. DNA of the CDR3: TGCAGTGCTAGAGAACGTTACCGTGGAATCCTCCAAGAGACCCAGTACTTC.

Many counts were recorded for this clonotype. This chain connects TRBV2 to TRBJ1-2; 10 bases match TRBD1. The CDR3 runs to 14 residues. The V gene's germline CDR1 is SNHLY and CDR2 FYNNEI. Trimming removed 8 bases from V and 3 bases from J; junction bases left unmatched: 6. For the CDR3, the DNA is TGTGCCAGCTTAAGGGACAGGGGCGACTATGGCTACACCTTC. Protein sequence: CASLRDRGDYGYTF.

This clonotype was recorded a few times. The gene calls are TRBV6-1 and TRBJ2-7; 15 nucleotides match TRBD2. Germline V gene data show CDR1 as MNHNS and CDR2 as SASEGT. The CDR3 sequence is 16 residues long. V shed 6 bases, J shed 1 base, and the junction held 4 bases outside the gene matches. The CDR3, as DNA: TGTGCCAGCAGCAGAGGGACTAGCGGGGGGTCCTACGAGCAGTACTTC. The encoded protein is CASSRGTSGGSYEQYF.

The V call is TRBV3-1, the J call TRBJ2-7; D is ambiguous. Trimming took 0 bases from V and 6 from J, leaving 15 bases between them. Germline CDR1 reads LGHDT; CDR2 reads YNNKEL (reference sequence). The CDR3 is 15 amino acids. The CDR3 DNA follows: TGTGCCAGCAGCCAAGATATAGTGGGATTCTGCGAGCAGTACTTC. Residues: CASSQDIVGFCEQYF.

This rearrangement joins TRBV7-2 to TRBJ1-2, with D maybe TRBD1 (5 bases). The CDR3 sequence is 14 residues long. Trimming removed 5 bases at V and 5 bases at J, with 15 bases between. Germline CDR1 SGHTA, CDR2 FQGNSA. CDR3 DNA sequence: TGTGCCAGCAGCCCCCGGATTGGGGGGTATGGCTACACCTTC. It translates to CASSPRIGGYGYTF. The complete variable domain, with remaining parts taken from reference TRBV7-2 and TRBJ1-2, reads GAGVSQSPSNKVTEKGKDVELRCDPISGHTALYWYRQSLGQGLEFLIYFQGNSAPDKSGLPSDRFSAERTGGSVSTLTIQRTQQEDSAVYLCASSPRIGGYGYTFGSGTRLTVV.

This clonotype was counted at least ten times. The rearrangement links TRBV12-5 to TRBJ2-3; D possibly corresponds to TRBD2 (6 bases). Trimming removed 0 bases from V and 9 bases from J, with 10 bases in between. This CDR3 has 13 residues. Germline loops: CDR1 LGHNT, CDR2 FRNRAP. Written as DNA, the CDR3 is TGTGCTAGTGGTTTGGTAGGAGGGCGCACGCAGTATTTT. Translated, it gives CASGLVGGRTQYF.

The CDR3 loop reads CASNPGGLDEQYF. The CDR3 DNA sequence: TGTGCCAGCAATCCGGGAGGGTTAGACGAGCAGTACTTC. V gene TRBV28 combines with J gene TRBJ2-7, with 8 bases lining up with TRBD2. Germline V CDR1 and CDR2: MDHEN, SYDVKM. The V segment lost 7 bases and the J segment 5 bases; nucleotides outside the gene matches: 7. There are 13 residues in the CDR3.

This clonotype was seen ten or more times. The gene calls are TRBV20-1 and TRBJ1-1, with D perhaps TRBD1 (6 bases). With 5 bases removed from V and 3 bases from J, the gap between germline ends came to 22 bases. There are 16 residues in the CDR3. Germline V gene lookup returns CDR1 DFQATT and CDR2 SNEGSKA (reference sequence). The CDR3 is CSASLPRGGRDTEAFF. DNA of the CDR3: TGCAGTGCTTCCCTCCCCAGGGGAGGGCGGGACACTGAAGCTTTCTTT.

The chain is built from TRBV27 and TRBJ1-2; TRBD1 matches at 7 bases. After removal of 5 bases from V and 8 bases from J, the junction contained 8 bases not matched to a gene. The CDR3 is 13 residues long. Germline assignment: CDR1 MNHEY and CDR2 SMNVEV (reference sequence). The CDR3 coding sequence is TGTGCCAGCAGTACCAGGACAGGAGGAGGCTACACCTTC. It translates to CASSTRTGGGYTF.

In this sample, this clonotype turned up many times. V usage is TRBV5-1 and J usage is TRBJ1-5; the D gene is possibly TRBD1 (6 bases). The length of the CDR3 is 15 residues. In germline, CDR1 is SGHRS, CDR2 YFSETQ. Trimming stripped 2 bases from V and 3 bases from J, with 12 bases between. CDR3 sequence reads: CASSFYGGHNQPQHF. In DNA, the CDR3 is TGCGCCAGCAGCTTTTATGGGGGCCACAATCAGCCCCAGCATTTT.

This clonotype was detected ten times or more. This sequence joins TRBV28 and TRBJ1-5; D may be TRBD1 (6 bases). The CDR3 spans 15 residues. Trimming pared 4 bases from V and 1 base from J, leaving 11 bases between. Germline values: CDR1 MDHEN, CDR2 SYDVKM. CDR3 bases: TGTGCCAGCAGTTCCGGACAGTTCAGCAATCAGCCCCAGCATTTT. Its translation is CASSSGQFSNQPQHF.

This clonotype was picked up many times. This chain uses TRBV3-1 with TRBJ1-6; D not resolved. CDR1 and CDR2 from the germline V gene are LGHDT and YNNKEL (reference sequence). Trimming removed 4 bases from V and 8 bases from J, with 12 bases in between. This CDR3 is 14 amino acids long. CDR3: CASSPTSYDSPLHF. The CDR3 DNA is TGTGCCAGCAGCCCGACGAGTTATGATTCACCCCTCCACTTT.

This clonotype was seen ten or more times. The chain employs TRBV6-2 or TRBV6-3 and TRBJ1-1, with 9 bases matching TRBD1. With 2 bases clipped from V and 3 bases from J, the junction kept 16 bases outside the gene matches. Germline V gives CDR1 MNHEY, CDR2 SVGEGT. The CDR3 contains 19 residues. The CDR3 spells CASSYPRSGDRAAYTEAFF. The CDR3 DNA is TGTGCCAGCAGTTACCCCCGGAGCGGGGACAGGGCCGCGTACACTGAAGCTTTCTTT.

The chain joins TRBV6-2 or TRBV6-3 to TRBJ2-3; D gene ambiguous. The CDR3 consists of 15 residues. Germline V gene sequence: CDR1 MNHEY, CDR2 SVGEGT. V was trimmed by 2 bases and J by 2 bases, leaving 11 bases between them. CDR3 sequence reads: CASSYLAKNTDTQYF. The CDR3 DNA is TGTGCCAGCAGTTACCTGGCCAAGAACACAGATACGCAGTATTTT.

Ten or more counts support this clonotype. This chain joins TRBV3-1 and TRBJ1-5; no clear D. Trimming took 1 base from V and 7 from J, leaving 8 bases between them. The CDR3 is made up of 13 amino acids. Germline V gene sequence: CDR1 LGHDT, CDR2 YNNKEL (reference sequence). CDR3 DNA sequence: TGTGCCAGCAGCCAAGGGAGGCAACAGCCCCAGCATTTT. Translation: CASSQGRQQPQHF.

The V gene is TRBV12-5, the J gene TRBJ1-1; D is undetermined. This CDR3 is built from 12 residues. The germline V gene encodes CDR1 LGHNT and CDR2 FRNRAP. The V end was cut by 0 bases, the J end by 6 bases, with 5 bases between. Here the CDR3 DNA reads TGTGCTAGTGGTTTGGTACGACCTGAAGCTTTCTTT. This gives the protein CASGLVRPEAFF. Variable domain in full (rest from reference TRBV12-5 and TRBJ1-1): DARVTQTPRHKVTEMGQEVTMRCQPILGHNTVFWYRQTMMQGLELLAYFRNRAPLDDSGMPKDRFSAEMPDATLATLKIQPSEPRDSAVYFCASGLVRPEAFFGQGTRLTVV.

This clonotype was observed at least ten times. V is TRBV6-5 and J is TRBJ2-2; D could derive from TRBD1 or TRBD2 (6 bases each). The CDR3 loop spans 17 amino acids. Germline assignment: CDR1 MNHEY and CDR2 SVGAGI. The V and J ends lost 0 bases and 5 bases respectively, with 16 bases between them. The CDR3 DNA reads as TGTGCCAGCAGTTACTCGTCCATGGGGGGCGATACCGGGGAGCTGTTTTTT. This sequence encodes CASSYSSMGGDTGELFF.

This clonotype was observed many times. The chain joins TRBV20-1 to TRBJ1-2, with D possibly matching TRBD1 (5 bases). V was trimmed by 1 base and J by 6 bases, leaving 15 bases between them. This CDR3 region has 14 residues. The V gene's germline CDR1 is DFQATT and CDR2 SNEGSKA (reference sequence). The CDR3 DNA follows: TGCAGTGCTAGAGTCCTCCAGGGAGGGGATGGCTACACCTTC. Protein sequence: CSARVLQGGDGYTF.

This clonotype was seen repeatedly, ten times or more. This rearrangement joins TRBV13 to TRBJ2-7; D may be TRBD2 (5 bases). Germline CDR1 PRHDT, CDR2 FYEKMQ (reference sequence). The CDR3 has 16 amino acids. V dropped 4 bases and J dropped 1 base, with 17 bases sitting between them. In nucleotides, the CDR3 is TGTGCCAGCAGCTCTAGCCTGTCTACCTTATCCTACGAGCAGTACTTC. Its protein product is CASSSSLSTLSYEQYF.

This clonotype was counted ten times or more. A clone one base away is much larger, so this may be a read error. CDR3 in amino acids: CASSPGANHGYTF. CDR3 nucleotides: TGTGCCAGCAGCCCGGGTGCTAACCATGGCTACACCTTC. The chain recombines TRBV7-2 with TRBJ1-2; D is undetermined. CDR1 and CDR2 (germline): SGHTA, FQGNSA. This CDR3 comprises 13 residues.

This clonotype was counted many times. The V gene is TRBV28, the J gene TRBJ2-7; TRBD1 agrees at 8 bases. CDR1 and CDR2 (germline): MDHEN, SYDVKM. This CDR3 has 13 amino acids. With V trimmed by 7 bases and J by 3 bases, 5 bases remained unmatched. The CDR3 DNA reads TGTGCCAGCAAGGACAGGGCTAACTACGAGCAGTACTTC. Translation: CASKDRANYEQYF.

This clonotype was counted between two and nine times. The chain couples TRBV12-3 or TRBV12-4 to TRBJ2-2; 15 bases align to TRBD2. Trimming took 5 bases from V and 6 from J; bases not matched to a gene: 4. This CDR3 has 16 residues. The CDR3 DNA sequence: TGTGCCAGCAGTCTATGGACTAGCGGGGGGGCCGGGGAGCTGTTTTTT. This codes for CASSLWTSGGAGELFF.

In this sample, this clonotype turned up a few times. The rearrangement links TRBV12-3 or TRBV12-4 to TRBJ1-2; D might be TRBD1 (6 bases). The CDR3 totals 12 residues. V lost 5 bases and J 7 bases, leaving 11 bases between the germline ends. The CDR3 loop is CASSTRGSGYTF. The CDR3 region has the DNA TGTGCCAGCAGTACCAGGGGCAGTGGCTACACCTTC.